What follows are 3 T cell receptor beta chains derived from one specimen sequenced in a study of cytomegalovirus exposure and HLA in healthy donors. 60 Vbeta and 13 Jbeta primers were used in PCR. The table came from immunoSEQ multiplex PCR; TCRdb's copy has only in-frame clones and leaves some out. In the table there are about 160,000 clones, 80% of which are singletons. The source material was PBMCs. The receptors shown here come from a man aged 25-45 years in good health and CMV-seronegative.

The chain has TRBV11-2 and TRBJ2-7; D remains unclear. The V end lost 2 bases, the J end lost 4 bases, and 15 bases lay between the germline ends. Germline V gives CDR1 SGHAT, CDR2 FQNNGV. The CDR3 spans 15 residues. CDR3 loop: CASSLTLPVTYEQYF. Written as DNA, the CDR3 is TGTGCCAGCAGCTTAACATTGCCAGTGACTTACGAGCAGTACTTC. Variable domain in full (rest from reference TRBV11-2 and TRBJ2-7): EAGVAQSPRYKIIEKRQSVAFWCNPISGHATLYWYQQILGQGPKLLIQFQNNGVVDDSQLPKDRFSAERLKGVDSTLKIQPAKLEDSAVYLCASSLTLPVTYEQYFGPGTRLTVT.

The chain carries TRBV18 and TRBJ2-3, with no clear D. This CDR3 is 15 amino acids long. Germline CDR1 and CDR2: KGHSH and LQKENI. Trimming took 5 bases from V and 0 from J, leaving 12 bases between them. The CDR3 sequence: CASSASTHSTDTQYF. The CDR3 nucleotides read TGTGCCAGCTCAGCTTCGACACACAGCACAGATACGCAGTATTTT.

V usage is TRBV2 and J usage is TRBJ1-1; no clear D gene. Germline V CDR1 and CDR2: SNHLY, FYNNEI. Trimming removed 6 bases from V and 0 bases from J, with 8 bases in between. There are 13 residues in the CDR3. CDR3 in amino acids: CASRFSVNTEAFF. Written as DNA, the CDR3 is TGTGCCAGCAGGTTCAGCGTGAACACTGAAGCTTTCTTT. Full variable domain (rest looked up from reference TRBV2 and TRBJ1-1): EPEVTQTPSHQVTQMGQEVILRCVPISNHLYFYWYRQILGQKVEFLVSFYNNEISEKSEIFDDQFSVERPDGSNFTLKIRSTKLEDSAMYFCASRFSVNTEAFFGQGTRLTVV.